This TCR beta chain is from a study of T cells in Graves' hyperthyroidism and ophthalmopathy. Notes on the study in general: It was a median approximately 6 months before onset that the model predicted ophthalmopathy.

This clonotype occurred many times. What it binds is not known. On the basis of clinical symptoms, serum thyroxine and TRAb, thyroid ultrasound and orbital computed tomography, diagnoses were made. From RNA transcripts, TCR beta CDR3 regions were amplified. First-round RT-PCR of the TCR CDR3 relied on the HTBI primer set. TCRdb called the multiplex PCR reads again in MiXCR, with one record for every CDR3 protein. Seen here are more than 150,000 distinct CDR3 sequences, about 18% observed once, and the top ten hold about 29%. The sequence came from a woman aged 45 to 65 with Graves' hyperthyroidism. The material sequenced was blood.

The CDR3 loop is CASSLTGGDEAFF. DNA for the CDR3: TGTGCCAGCAGCTTAACGGGGGGGGATGAAGCTTTCTTT. The gene calls are TRBV7-3 and TRBJ1-1; D perhaps matches TRBD1 (5 bases). V lost 0 bases and J lost 7, with 9 bases in between. Germline-derived CDR1 and CDR2 are SGHTA and FQGTGA. The CDR3 is made up of 13 amino acids.